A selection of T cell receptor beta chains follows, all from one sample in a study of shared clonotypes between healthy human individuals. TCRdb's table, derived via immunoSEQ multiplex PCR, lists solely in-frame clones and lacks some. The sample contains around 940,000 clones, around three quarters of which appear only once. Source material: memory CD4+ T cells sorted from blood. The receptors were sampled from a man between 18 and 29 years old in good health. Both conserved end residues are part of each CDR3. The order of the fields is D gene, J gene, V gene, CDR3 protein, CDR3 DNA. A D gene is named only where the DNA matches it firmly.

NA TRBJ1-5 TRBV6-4 CASSEGSQGNQPQHF TGTGCCAGCAGTGAGGGCAGCCAAGGCAATCAGCCCCAGCATTTT
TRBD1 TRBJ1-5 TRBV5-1 CASSQGAGQPQHF TGCGCCAGCAGTCAGGGGGCAGGGCAGCCCCAGCATTTT
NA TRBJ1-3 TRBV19 CASSSQGGNTIYF TGTGCCAGTAGCTCTCAGGGAGGGAACACCATATATTTT
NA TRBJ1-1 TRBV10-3 CAISDTGGPNTEAFF TGTGCCATCAGTGATACTGGCGGCCCGAACACTGAAGCTTTCTTT
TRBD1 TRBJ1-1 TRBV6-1 CASSATGAPEAFF TGTGCCAGCAGTGCCACAGGGGCACCTGAAGCTTTCTTT
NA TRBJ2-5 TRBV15 CATSRGRGQETQYF TGTGCCACCAGCAGAGGGAGGGGACAAGAGACCCAGTACTTC
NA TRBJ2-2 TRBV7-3 CASRRGTGELFF TGTGCCAGCAGGAGGGGCACCGGGGAGCTGTTTTTT
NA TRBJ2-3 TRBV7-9 CASSHDRRRTDTQYF TGTGCCAGCAGCCACGACAGGCGAAGGACAGATACGCAGTATTTT
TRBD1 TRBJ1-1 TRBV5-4 CASSPGMTGITEAFF TGTGCCAGCAGCCCGGGGATGACAGGGATCACTGAAGCTTTCTTT
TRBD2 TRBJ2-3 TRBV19 CASSIGWTSSGTDTQYF TGTGCCAGTAGTATAGGTTGGACTAGCAGCGGCACAGATACGCAGTATTTT
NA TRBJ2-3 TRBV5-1 CASRISDTDTQYF TGCGCCAGCAGAATTTCAGACACAGATACGCAGTATTTT